Listed here are 4 T cell receptor beta chains from one sample, sequenced in a study of OX40 agonist ivuxolimab in advanced cancers. Using immunoSEQ multiplex PCR, the repertoire was profiled, and TCRdb retains in-frame clones only, with some absent. The sample lists some 86,000 clones, 91% occurring once. The specimen was CD4+ or CD8+ T cells sorted from blood, collected in a trial of the OX40 agonist ivuxolimab. These receptors were collected from an adult with an advanced solid tumor such as melanoma, head and neck, liver or kidney cancer.

This chain uses TRBV28 with TRBJ2-7; 8 nucleotides agree with TRBD1. J gave up 2 bases and V 7 bases, and 10 bases lay outside the gene matches. Germline values: CDR1 MDHEN, CDR2 SYDVKM. This CDR3 has 15 residues. The CDR3 sequence is CASTPRTGQAYEQYF. As DNA, the CDR3 is TGTGCCAGCACCCCCCGAACGGGACAGGCCTACGAGCAGTACTTC. Filled out from reference TRBV28 and TRBJ2-7, the complete variable domain reads DVKVTQSSRYLVKRTGEKVFLECVQDMDHENMFWYRQDPGLGLRLIYFSYDVKMKEKGDIPEGYSVSREKKERFSLILESASTNQTSMYLCASTPRTGQAYEQYFGPGTRLTVT.

The rearrangement uses TRBV4-2 and TRBJ2-1, with 10 bases matching TRBD2. Trimming cost V 0 bases and J 2 bases; bases outside gene matches: 1. This CDR3 contains 16 residues. The germline V gene encodes CDR1 LGHNA and CDR2 YNFKEQ. As DNA, the CDR3 is TGTGCCAGCAGCCAAGATGGGACTAGCGCCTACAATGAGCAGTTCTTC. The encoded protein is CASSQDGTSAYNEQFF.

This chain connects TRBV29-1 to TRBJ2-7, with D perhaps matching TRBD1 (5 bases). CDR3 length: 14 amino acids. Trimming took 6 bases from V and 4 from J, leaving 19 bases between them. CDR1 is SQVTM, CDR2 ANQGSEA, per germline. CDR3 bases: TGCAGCGTCCGAAAGGGGCAGGGTGTGTACGAGCAGTACTTC. Protein sequence: CSVRKGQGVYEQYF.

The chain combines TRBV5-6 with TRBJ2-1; no clear D gene. This CDR3 comprises 14 residues. V was trimmed by 2 bases and J by 10 bases, leaving 16 bases between them. CDR1 and CDR2 from the germline V gene are SGHDT and YYEEEE. CDR3 bases: TGTGCCAGCAGCTTCGTATCAGGAGTGGGGGAGCAGTTCTTC. Its protein product is CASSFVSGVGEQFF.